A single sample is the source of the 32 T cell receptor beta chains below, sequenced in a study of pediatric ulcerative colitis. Sequencing used immunoSEQ multiplex PCR; TCRdb keeps in-frame clones, though not all of them. This table has 55,000 to 80,000 clones, 77% appearing once. The sequenced sample was blood. The receptors were gathered from a boy aged 10-17 years with moderate ulcerative colitis.

The V gene is TRBV7-9, the J gene TRBJ1-1; D possibly corresponds to TRBD1 (5 bases). Trimming stripped 11 bases from V and 5 bases from J, with 21 bases between. The V gene's germline CDR1 is SEHNR and CDR2 FQNEAQ (reference sequence). The CDR3 runs 14 residues. CDR3 protein: CAPAGGAGRTEAFF. The CDR3, as DNA: TGTGCCCCCGCGGGGGGAGCGGGACGGACTGAAGCTTTCTTT.

The CDR3 spells CASSLGSGVSNQPQHF. CDR3 bases: TGCGCCAGCAGCTTGGGGTCAGGGGTTAGCAATCAGCCCCAGCATTTT. V usage is TRBV5-1 and J usage is TRBJ1-5, with a weak D call TRBD1 (6 bases). This CDR3 is 16 amino acids long. From germline, CDR1 is SGHRS and CDR2 YFSETQ. V dropped 0 bases and J dropped 0 bases, with 10 bases sitting between them.

This clone turned up a few times. V and J are TRBV30 and TRBJ1-3, with D possibly being TRBD1 (5 bases). Trimming left V 3 bases short and J 6 bases short, with 15 bases between. The CDR3 length is 14 residues. Germline loops: CDR1 GTSNPN, CDR2 SVGIG (reference sequence). CDR3 residues: CAWSPNGAANTIYF. The CDR3 DNA is TGTGCCTGGAGCCCTAATGGGGCGGCAAACACCATATATTTT. The variable domain in full, with the rest retrieved from reference TRBV30 and TRBJ1-3, is SQTIHQWPATLVQPVGSPLSLECTVEGTSNPNLYWYRQAAGRGLQLLFYSVGIGQISSEVPQNLSASRPQDRQFILSSKKLLLSDSGFYLCAWSPNGAANTIYFGEGSWLTVV.

J is TRBJ1-1 and V is TRBV6-5, with D possibly being TRBD1 (5 bases). Germline lookup yields CDR1 MNHEY and CDR2 SVGAGI. V was pared by 2 bases and J by 5 bases, with 15 bases between. The CDR3 consists of 15 residues. CDR3 coding DNA: TGTGCCAGCAGTTACATCAGGGTAGAGGGGACTGAAGCTTTCTTT. This sequence encodes CASSYIRVEGTEAFF.

V gene TRBV10-2 combines with J gene TRBJ1-2; perhaps TRBD1 as D (5 bases). This CDR3 has 14 amino acids. The V gene lost 4 bases and the J gene lost 4 bases, with 13 bases spanning the gap. Germline CDR1 WSHSY, CDR2 SAAADI. The CDR3 loop reads CASSGTGEGYGYTF. As DNA, the CDR3 is TGCGCCAGCAGTGGCACGGGGGAGGGCTATGGCTACACCTTC.

This chain connects TRBV11-1 to TRBJ2-5; D unresolved. The germline V gene has CDR1 SGHAT and CDR2 FQDESV (reference sequence). The CDR3 loop spans 12 amino acids. V was trimmed by 7 bases and J by 5 bases, leaving 11 bases between them. The CDR3 spells CASTYSGETQYF. The CDR3 region has the DNA TGTGCCAGCACTTACTCCGGGGAGACCCAGTACTTC.

The chain couples TRBV16 to TRBJ1-1, with D possibly being TRBD1 (6 bases). The germline CDR1 and CDR2 sequences are KGHSY and FQNENV. Trimming shortened V by 4 bases and J by 7 bases, and 22 bases separated the two germline ends. The CDR3 is 16 amino acids. In DNA, the CDR3 is TGTGCCAGCAGCCCAACAGGGTTCTTGGGGAAGGATGAAGCTTTCTTT. Translation gives CASSPTGFLGKDEAFF. Based on the CDR3 plus reference TRBV16 and TRBJ1-1, the full variable domain is GEEVAQTPKHLVRGEGQKAKLYCAPIKGHSYVFWYQQVLKNEFKFLISFQNENVFDETGMPKERFSAKCLPNSPCSLEIQATKLEDSAVYFCASSPTGFLGKDEAFFGQGTRLTVV.

The chain recombines TRBV5-6 with TRBJ1-2, with D unresolved. This CDR3 comprises 12 residues. Between the trimmed V and J ends, which lost 2 bases and 6 bases, there was a span of 8 bases. Germline V CDR1 and CDR2: SGHDT, YYEEEE. The DNA for the CDR3 is TGTGCCAGCAGCTTTGGACCAGATGGCTACACCTTC. Amino acid sequence: CASSFGPDGYTF.

The chain carries TRBV11-2 and TRBJ1-6; D call uncertain. CDR3 size: 12 residues. Germline-derived CDR1 and CDR2 are SGHAT and FQNNGV. Trimming took 4 bases from V and 4 from J, leaving 2 bases between them. For the CDR3, the DNA is TGTGCCAGCAGCTATTATAATTCACCCCTCCACTTT. It encodes CASSYYNSPLHF.

The chain combines TRBV29-1 with TRBJ2-4; D is unclear. The CDR3 is made up of 11 amino acids. V was cut by 3 bases and J by 8 bases, with 8 bases left in between. CDR1 is SQVTM and CDR2 is ANQGSEA in the germline V gene. The CDR3 sequence: CSVDTGDIQYF. The CDR3, as DNA: TGCAGCGTTGATACTGGGGACATTCAGTACTTC.

The rearrangement joins TRBV5-6 to TRBJ1-2; TRBD1 matches at 8 bases. The junction had 11 bases not matched to a gene; V was cut back by 4 bases and J by 6 bases. Germline CDR1 is SGHDT and CDR2 is YYEEEE. The CDR3 consists of 15 residues. CDR3 sequence: CASSHTDRGTHGYTF. In DNA, the CDR3 is TGTGCCAGCAGCCACACCGACAGGGGAACCCATGGCTACACCTTC.

The V call is TRBV18, the J call TRBJ1-4, with unresolved D. V dropped 3 bases and J dropped 4 bases, with 12 bases sitting between them. There are 15 residues in the CDR3. CDR1 and CDR2 from the germline V gene are KGHSH and LQKENI. Here the CDR3 reads CASSPVVGSNEKLFF. The DNA for the CDR3 is TGTGCCAGCTCACCCGTTGTAGGGAGTAATGAAAAACTGTTTTTT.

The V and J genes are TRBV5-1 and TRBJ1-2; D call uncertain. Germline V gene data show CDR1 as SGHRS and CDR2 as YFSETQ. With 0 bases removed from V and 4 bases from J, the gap between germline ends came to 10 bases. This CDR3 is 14 amino acids long. The CDR3 bases are TGCGCCAGCAGCTTGGTCGACCTATCCTATGGCTACACCTTC. This encodes CASSLVDLSYGYTF.

V and J are TRBV6-6 and TRBJ2-7, with D unclear. The germline V and J ends were trimmed by 0 bases and 3 bases, with 9 bases remaining between them. CDR3 length equals 14 residues. CDR1 is MNHNY and CDR2 is SVGAGI in the germline V gene (reference sequence). CDR3 nucleotide sequence: TGTGCCAGCAGTTACTCTGGGCCCCTCTACGAGCAGTACTTC. It translates to CASSYSGPLYEQYF.

This rearrangement joins TRBV7-2 to TRBJ2-5; weak D call: TRBD1 (6 bases). V was trimmed by 3 bases and J by 2 bases, leaving 7 bases between them. Germline V gene data show CDR1 as SGHTA and CDR2 as FQGNSA. The CDR3 is 13 residues long. The CDR3 coding sequence is TGTGCCAGCAGCTTCAGGGGTCAAGAGACCCAGTACTTC. It translates to CASSFRGQETQYF.

V and J are TRBV29-1 and TRBJ2-5; TRBD2 aligns across 11 bases. Trimming removed 7 bases from V and 5 bases from J; junction bases left unmatched: 15. This CDR3 spans 16 amino acids. The germline V gene encodes CDR1 SQVTM and CDR2 ANQGSEA. The CDR3 region is CSAPVVAGGPWETQYF. Written as DNA, the CDR3 is TGCAGCGCACCGGTGGTAGCGGGAGGGCCATGGGAGACCCAGTACTTC.

J is TRBJ2-7 and V is TRBV5-4, with D possibly being TRBD1 (7 bases). Deletions cut 3 bases from V and 4 bases from J, with 14 bases between. Per germline, CDR1 SGHNT and CDR2 YYREEE (reference sequence). The CDR3 loop spans 14 amino acids. CDR3 residues: CASSSRGESYEQYF. As DNA, the CDR3 is TGTGCCAGCAGCTCCAGGGGGGAGTCGTACGAGCAGTACTTC.

Of note for this clone: Additional DNA sequences in this sample encode the identical CDR3. The chain combines TRBV7-9 with TRBJ1-2; D gene uncertain. The V end was cut by 1 base, the J end by 2 bases, with 5 bases between. The CDR3 loop spans 13 amino acids. Per germline, CDR1 SEHNR and CDR2 FQNEAQ (reference sequence). The DNA for the CDR3 is TGTGCCAGCAGCTTAGGAGGAAACTATGGCTACACCTTC. This gives the protein CASSLGGNYGYTF.

This clone was observed a handful of times. At the DNA level, this CDR3 is encoded by other sequences in the same sample as well. The chain employs TRBV20-1 and TRBJ1-2; D remains unclear. V gave up 6 bases and J gave up 8 bases, with 4 bases separating them. The germline CDR1 and CDR2 sequences are DFQATT and SNEGSKA (reference sequence). The CDR3 consists of 8 residues. The CDR3 coding sequence is TGCAGTGCCATGGGCTACACCTTC. Translated, it gives CSAMGYTF.

The chain joins TRBV27 to TRBJ2-3, with D perhaps matching TRBD1 (5 bases). The germline gives CDR1 MNHEY, CDR2 SMNVEV (reference sequence). With 4 bases removed from V and 5 bases from J, the gap between germline ends came to 16 bases. This CDR3 contains 15 residues. CDR3 in amino acids: CASSSSGQNLDTQYF. DNA for the CDR3: TGTGCCAGCAGTTCCTCAGGGCAGAATTTAGATACGCAGTATTTT.

V usage is TRBV7-8 and J usage is TRBJ2-7; 11 bases are a match to TRBD1. The germline CDR1 and CDR2 sequences are SGHVS and FQNEAQ. The length of the CDR3 is 15 residues. Trimming took 2 bases from V and 3 from J; bases not matched to a gene: 3. CDR3 residues: CASSLPGTGGYEQYF. The CDR3 DNA follows: TGTGCCAGCAGCTTACCCGGGACAGGGGGCTACGAGCAGTACTTC.

The V call is TRBV7-2, the J call TRBJ2-5; D may be TRBD1 or TRBD2 (6 bases each). V dropped 5 bases and J dropped 4 bases, with 14 bases sitting between them. Germline values: CDR1 SGHTA, CDR2 FQGNSA. CDR3 length: 14 amino acids. The DNA for the CDR3 is TGTGCCAGCAGCCCATGGGGGCGGGGAGAGACCCAGTACTTC. Protein: CASSPWGRGETQYF.

The chain uses TRBV5-4 and TRBJ1-2, with 8 bases matching TRBD1. The J segment lost 8 bases and the V segment lost 0 bases, leaving 9 bases of the junction unmatched. CDR1 is SGHNT, CDR2 YYREEE, per germline (reference sequence). The CDR3 is 15 amino acids. The CDR3 is CASSLVGDRIRGYTF. CDR3 DNA sequence: TGTGCCAGCAGCTTGGTCGGGGACAGGATTAGAGGCTACACCTTC.

The chain links TRBV5-6 to TRBJ1-1; D call uncertain. The V end was cut by 6 bases, the J end by 6 bases, with 9 bases between. The CDR3 consists of 11 residues. Germline values: CDR1 SGHDT, CDR2 YYEEEE. The CDR3 loop reads CASNLNSEAFF. CDR3 coding DNA: TGTGCCAGCAACCTCAACTCTGAAGCTTTCTTT.

This chain connects TRBV2 to TRBJ2-2; D remains ambiguous. The CDR3 runs 15 residues. Germline assignment: CDR1 SNHLY and CDR2 FYNNEI. V lost 5 bases, J lost 2 bases, and 12 bases lay in between. The CDR3 bases are TGTGCCAGCAGTCTCGCCCAGACCAACACCGGGGAGCTGTTTTTT. Translated, it gives CASSLAQTNTGELFF. The entire variable domain, with the rest obtained from reference TRBV2 and TRBJ2-2, is as follows: EPEVTQTPSHQVTQMGQEVILRCVPISNHLYFYWYRQILGQKVEFLVSFYNNEISEKSEIFDDQFSVERPDGSNFTLKIRSTKLEDSAMYFCASSLAQTNTGELFFGEGSRLTVL.

This clone was observed a handful of times. The chain joins TRBV6-1 to TRBJ1-2; D is unresolved. V lost 4 bases and J 1 base, leaving 4 bases between the germline ends. The CDR3 contains 12 residues. The germline CDR1 and CDR2 sequences are MNHNS and SASEGT. The CDR3 sequence is CASSAVNYGYTF. The CDR3 DNA reads as TGTGCCAGCAGTGCGGTTAACTATGGCTACACCTTC.

This clone has only a few counts. The CDR3 is CASSRDRAYEQYF. The CDR3 nucleotides read TGTGCCAGCAGCAGGGACAGAGCCTACGAGCAGTACTTC. The chain has TRBV14 and TRBJ2-7; 7 nucleotides agree with TRBD1. CDR1 and CDR2 from the germline V gene are SGHDN and FVKESK. V shed 5 bases, J shed 2 bases, and the junction held 3 bases outside the gene matches. The CDR3 length is 13 residues.

This chain uses TRBV19 with TRBJ2-7; D possibly corresponds to TRBD1 (5 bases). V dropped 0 bases and J dropped 5 bases, with 11 bases sitting between them. This CDR3 has 14 residues. Germline V CDR1 and CDR2: LNHDA, SQIVND (reference sequence). As DNA, the CDR3 is TGTGCCAGTAGTATAGAAAGTGCAGGGAACGAGCAGTACTTC. This sequence encodes CASSIESAGNEQYF.

This sequence joins TRBV19 and TRBJ2-7; 9 bases map to TRBD1. The CDR3 covers 17 residues. V dropped 1 base and J dropped 6; count of bases not matched to a gene: 13. Germline CDR1 is LNHDA and CDR2 is SQIVND (reference sequence). CDR3 sequence (DNA): TGTGCCAGTAGTATAGGGCCTGGGGGACAGGGCATCGGCGAGCAGTACTTC. This sequence encodes CASSIGPGGQGIGEQYF.

V and J are TRBV15 and TRBJ2-3; D unclear. The CDR3 extends over 16 amino acids. The ends were cut back, 0 bases at V and 0 bases at J, with 10 bases in the middle. CDR1 is LNHNV, CDR2 YYDKDF, per germline (reference sequence). Here the CDR3 reads CATSRDRVTSTDTQYF. The CDR3 DNA reads TGTGCCACCAGCAGAGATCGGGTTACTAGCACAGATACGCAGTATTTT.

The chain couples TRBV7-6 to TRBJ1-3, with D unresolved. The germline V gene has CDR1 SGHVS and CDR2 FNYEAQ. The V end lost 5 bases, the J end lost 1 base, and 9 bases lay between the germline ends. The CDR3 runs 14 residues. The CDR3 reads CASSPAGSGNTIYF. DNA for the CDR3: TGTGCCAGCAGCCCGGCGGGGTCTGGAAACACCATATATTTT.

This clone was counted only a few times. V and J are TRBV6-6 and TRBJ1-1; D is uncertain. The ends were cut back, 4 bases at V and 1 base at J, with 10 bases in the middle. The CDR3 is made up of 14 amino acids. Germline CDR1 and CDR2: MNHNY and SVGAGI (reference sequence). CDR3 nucleotides: TGTGCCAGCAGTTCCGAGGAGCCGAACACTGAAGCTTTCTTT. It translates to CASSSEEPNTEAFF.